Listed here are 15 T cell receptor beta chains from one sample, sequenced in a study of blood T cells in healthy people across ages. A second about 7 to 11 cycle PCR used barcoded and J-beta primers. TCRdb fed the 5' RACE reads into MiXCR, producing one record per CDR3 protein. The table records 600,000 or so distinct CDR3 sequences, 40% to 50% of them present only once. Input material: blood. These receptors all stem from an elderly man in good health.

This rearrangement joins TRBV7-2 to TRBJ2-3; 7 bases are shared with TRBD1. CDR1 is SGHTA and CDR2 is FQGNSA in the germline V gene. The CDR3 extends over 13 amino acids. With 3 bases clipped from V and 5 bases from J, the junction kept 2 bases outside the gene matches. The CDR3 nucleotides read TGTGCCAGCAGCTTCCACAGGGGAGATACGCAGTATTTT. Amino acids: CASSFHRGDTQYF.

The table lists this clonotype with many counts. This sequence joins TRBV6-5 and TRBJ1-6, with D unclear. This CDR3 comprises 13 residues. V was clipped by 6 bases and J by 7 bases, with 10 bases between them. Per the germline V gene, CDR1 is MNHEY and CDR2 is SVGAGI. This chain's CDR3 is CASSRSVNSPLHF. DNA of the CDR3: TGTGCCAGCAGCCGAAGCGTGAATTCACCCCTCCACTTT.

This clonotype was observed once. The chain couples TRBV20-1 to TRBJ1-5; maybe TRBD1 (5 bases). The CDR3 loop spans 16 amino acids. The germline V gene encodes CDR1 DFQATT and CDR2 SNEGSKA (reference sequence). The V and J ends lost 3 bases and 2 bases respectively, with 17 bases between them. CDR3 sequence reads: CSASLGTRAGNQPQHF. CDR3 sequence (DNA): TGCAGTGCTAGCCTTGGGACCCGGGCGGGCAATCAGCCCCAGCATTTT.

As DNA, the CDR3 is TGCAGTGCTGGAAAGGAATCCGGGACTAGCGGGAGAGAGACCCAGTACTTC. Translation gives CSAGKESGTSGRETQYF. The rearrangement uses TRBV20-1 and TRBJ2-5, with 14 nucleotides matching TRBD2. Per germline, CDR1 DFQATT and CDR2 SNEGSKA (reference sequence). The CDR3 consists of 17 residues. Unmatched junction bases numbered 12, after V lost 5 bases and J lost 4 bases.

This clonotype was counted only a few times. V usage is TRBV20-1 and J usage is TRBJ1-6, with 8 bases identical to TRBD1. Germline CDR1 is DFQATT and CDR2 is SNEGSKA (reference sequence). This CDR3 has 15 amino acids. The junction had 11 bases not matched to a gene; V was cut back by 0 bases and J by 13 bases. The CDR3 sequence is CSARDPGQGAGPLHF. In DNA, the CDR3 is TGCAGTGCTAGAGACCCCGGGCAGGGGGCTGGCCCCCTCCACTTT.

This clonotype was counted a few times. This chain links TRBV6-1 with TRBJ2-3, with D unclear. Germline assignment: CDR1 MNHNS and CDR2 SASEGT. The CDR3 is made up of 13 amino acids. V lost 2 bases to trimming and J lost 3 bases, with 6 bases between them. The CDR3 DNA follows: TGTGCCAGCAGTGAAAGGTGGACAGATACGCAGTATTTT. Its protein product is CASSERWTDTQYF.

The chain employs TRBV3-1 and TRBJ2-2; D call uncertain. The germline V gene has CDR1 LGHDT and CDR2 YNNKEL (reference sequence). Trimming stripped 1 base from V and 3 bases from J, with 6 bases between. CDR3 length: 14 residues. The CDR3 nucleotides are TGTGCCAGCAGCCAAGCCGGCTACACCGGGGAGCTGTTTTTT. As protein: CASSQAGYTGELFF.

This clonotype was detected many times. The V and J genes are TRBV7-9 and TRBJ2-1, with 12 bases fitting TRBD2. V dropped 5 bases and J dropped 8; count of bases not matched to a gene: 7. The CDR3 is 15 residues long. Germline CDR1 is SEHNR and CDR2 is FQNEAQ (reference sequence). CDR3 region: CASSATSGGPHEQFF. The CDR3 nucleotides are TGTGCCAGCAGCGCGACTAGCGGGGGCCCTCATGAGCAGTTCTTC. The entire variable domain, with the rest obtained from reference TRBV7-9 and TRBJ2-1, is as follows: DTGVSQNPRHKITKRGQNVTFRCDPISEHNRLYWYRQTLGQGPEFLTYFQNEAQLEKSRLLSDRFSAERPKGSFSTLEIQRTEQGDSAMYLCASSATSGGPHEQFFGPGTRLTVL.

The V gene is TRBV10-2, the J gene TRBJ2-3, with 12 bases fitting TRBD2. The CDR3 length is 16 residues. Per germline, CDR1 WSHSY and CDR2 SAAADI. V lost 3 bases and J lost 4; bases outside the gene matches: 5. The CDR3 here is CASSDPTSGRPDTQYF. The CDR3 DNA reads as TGCGCCAGCAGTGACCCGACTAGCGGGAGACCAGATACGCAGTATTTT.

The chain recombines TRBV28 with TRBJ2-4; 10 bases are shared with TRBD1. The J call is in doubt because the DNA end fits TRBJ2-7 better. The CDR3 consists of 20 residues. The germline V gene has CDR1 MDHEN and CDR2 SYDVKM. This chain's CDR3 is CASSGDIGDRGISKHYEQYF. CDR3 bases: TGTGCCAGCAGTGGGGATATTGGGGACAGGGGCATTTCGAAGCACTACGAGCAGTACTTC.

The CDR3 nucleotides are TGTGCCAGCAGTCGCCAGGGACAGGGGGCCTACGAGCAGTACTTC. The encoded protein is CASSRQGQGAYEQYF. The chain has TRBV27 and TRBJ2-7, with 11 bases lining up with TRBD1. The CDR3 is 15 amino acids. Germline CDR1 is MNHEY and CDR2 is SMNVEV (reference sequence). Germline trimming cut 5 bases from V and 2 bases from J; bases unmatched to any gene: 5.

This clonotype was found a few times. The chain links TRBV7-2 to TRBJ2-7, with 9 nucleotides matching TRBD1. CDR3 length: 15 residues. V shed 6 bases and J 8 bases; nucleotides not matched to a gene: 14. The V gene's germline CDR1 is SGHTA and CDR2 FQGNSA. In nucleotides, the CDR3 is TGTGCCAGCAGTTACCCAACAGGGGGCGGCTGCCAGCAGTACTTC. It is translated as CASSYPTGGGCQQYF.

This clonotype showed up just a few times. The CDR3 is CASQKAPTGLNYEQYF. The CDR3 DNA reads TGTGCCAGCCAGAAGGCCCCTACAGGGCTAAACTACGAGCAGTACTTC. The V call is TRBV7-6, the J call TRBJ2-5; tentative D call: TRBD1 (6 bases). The J call may be wrong; the DNA end is better matched by TRBJ2-7. This CDR3 comprises 16 residues. Germline V gene data show CDR1 as SGHVS and CDR2 as FNYEAQ.

A few counts support this clonotype. This sequence may be a read error, since a much larger clone differs from it by one base. The chain carries TRBV6-6 and TRBJ2-3; no definite D call. The CDR3 runs to 17 residues. Deletions cut 7 bases from V and 1 base from J, with 21 bases between. Germline V gives CDR1 MNHNY, CDR2 SVGAGI (reference sequence). CDR3 protein: CASTRLRVGGRTDTQYF. The CDR3 DNA reads as TGTGCCAGCACTCGGCTTCGCGTAGGCGGACGCACAGATACGCAGTATTTT.

This clonotype was seen ten or more times. The V and J genes are TRBV12-3 or TRBV12-4 and TRBJ2-5, with D tentatively TRBD1 (6 bases). This CDR3 is built from 13 residues. V lost 6 bases, J lost 4 bases, and 12 bases lay in between. The CDR3 protein is CASRQDSAETQYF. The CDR3 nucleotides are TGTGCCAGCAGACAGGACAGTGCAGAGACCCAGTACTTC.